Listed below are T cell receptor beta chains from one sample, sequenced in a study of Ad26.COV2.S vaccination and SARS-CoV-2 variants. The assay was immunoSEQ multiplex PCR, and TCRdb's table has in-frame clones only and misses some. The top ten clones hold roughly 3.2% of a sample with hundreds of thousands of clones, 87% of them seen once. The input for sequencing was peripheral blood, taken in a trial of Ad26.COV2.S vaccine versus placebo. These receptors were obtained from a person aged 18 to 59 who received the Ad26.COV2.S COVID-19 vaccine or a placebo. Each CDR3 is given with its conserved first and last residue. The D gene is left open where the match is weak. Only some rows state a clone size, as once, few, many or a class for expanded clones.

CDR3nt: TGCGCCAGCAGCTTGGGTCAGGCAAACTCTGGAAACACCATATATTTT
CDR3aa: CASSLGQANSGNTIYF
v_gene: TRBV5-1
d_gene: .
j_gene: TRBJ1-3
abundance: .

CDR3nt: TGTGCCACCAGCATTAAGGGCTACGAGGAGCAGTACTTC
CDR3aa: CATSIKGYEEQYF
v_gene: TRBV15
d_gene: .
j_gene: TRBJ2-7
abundance: .

CDR3nt: TGTGCCACCAGCAGAGTCCAGGGGTGGGACACTGAAGCTTTCTTT
CDR3aa: CATSRVQGWDTEAFF
v_gene: TRBV15
d_gene: .
j_gene: TRBJ1-1
abundance: .

CDR3nt: TGTGCCAGCAGTGTAGACCTGAGAGATACGCAGTATTTT
CDR3aa: CASSVDLRDTQYF
v_gene: TRBV6-4
d_gene: .
j_gene: TRBJ2-3
abundance: .

CDR3nt: TGCGCCAGCAGCCGGGGACAGGGAACTAATGAAAAACTGTTTTTT
CDR3aa: CASSRGQGTNEKLFF
v_gene: TRBV5-1
d_gene: TRBD1
j_gene: TRBJ1-4
abundance: .

CDR3nt: TGCAGCGTTGGGGGGCTGTACACTGAAGCTTTCTTT
CDR3aa: CSVGGLYTEAFF
v_gene: TRBV29-1
d_gene: .
j_gene: TRBJ1-1
abundance: .

CDR3nt: TGCGCCAGCAGCCATAAAGGACAAGCACCCCCTTGGGAGACCCAGTACTTC
CDR3aa: CASSHKGQAPPWETQYF
v_gene: TRBV4-1
d_gene: .
j_gene: TRBJ2-5
abundance: .

CDR3nt: TGTGCCACCAAGGGGCCCACAGATACCTACGAGCAGTACTTC
CDR3aa: CATKGPTDTYEQYF
v_gene: TRBV24-1
d_gene: .
j_gene: TRBJ2-7
abundance: .

CDR3nt: TGTGCCAGTAGTATTGGAGGTCGTCCGATTGGCTCACCCCTCCACTTT
CDR3aa: CASSIGGRPIGSPLHF
v_gene: TRBV19
d_gene: .
j_gene: TRBJ1-6
abundance: .

CDR3nt: TGTGCCAGCAGCTTAGACAGTGTAGATCGGCCCCAGCATTTT
CDR3aa: CASSLDSVDRPQHF
v_gene: TRBV3-1/TRBV3-2
d_gene: .
j_gene: TRBJ1-5
abundance: .

CDR3nt: TGTGCCAGCAGCTCGTTGAGGGATGGCTACACCTTC
CDR3aa: CASSSLRDGYTF
v_gene: TRBV12-3/TRBV12-4
d_gene: .
j_gene: TRBJ1-2
abundance: .

CDR3nt: TGTGCCAGCAGTTACCGGTCAGATACGCAGTATTTT
CDR3aa: CASSYRSDTQYF
v_gene: TRBV6-2/TRBV6-3
d_gene: .
j_gene: TRBJ2-3
abundance: once

CDR3nt: TGCGCCAGCAGCGCCCAACAGGGCTGGGAGACCCAGTACTTC
CDR3aa: CASSAQQGWETQYF
v_gene: TRBV5-1
d_gene: .
j_gene: TRBJ2-5
abundance: .

CDR3nt: TGCGCCAGCAGCATCGGACAGGGAGTCGGTACGCAGTATTTT
CDR3aa: CASSIGQGVGTQYF
v_gene: TRBV5-1
d_gene: TRBD1
j_gene: TRBJ2-3
abundance: .

CDR3nt: TGCGCCAGCAGCTTGAGGGCCGGGGCCACCGGGGAGCTGTTTTTT
CDR3aa: CASSLRAGATGELFF
v_gene: TRBV5-1
d_gene: .
j_gene: TRBJ2-2
abundance: .

CDR3nt: TGCGCCAGCCGTAACGAGCGGGGGGGCGTGGCCGGGGAGCTGTTTTTT
CDR3aa: CASRNERGGVAGELFF
v_gene: TRBV5-1
d_gene: TRBD2
j_gene: TRBJ2-2
abundance: once

CDR3nt: TGTGCCAGCAGCTTAGTATCCCTCCAGGGCTCGATTGAAGCTTTCTTT
CDR3aa: CASSLVSLQGSIEAFF
v_gene: TRBV11-2
d_gene: .
j_gene: TRBJ1-1
abundance: .

CDR3nt: TGCGCCAGCAGCTTGGGGGTTGTCTACGAGCAGTACTTC
CDR3aa: CASSLGVVYEQYF
v_gene: TRBV5-1
d_gene: .
j_gene: TRBJ2-7
abundance: .

CDR3nt: TGTGCCAGCATACACAGGGAGACCCAGTACTTC
CDR3aa: CASIHRETQYF
v_gene: TRBV27
d_gene: .
j_gene: TRBJ2-5
abundance: .

CDR3nt: TGTGCCATCAGTCTCTCCCCCGGCAGTACCTACGAGCAGTACTTC
CDR3aa: CAISLSPGSTYEQYF
v_gene: TRBV10-3
d_gene: .
j_gene: TRBJ2-7
abundance: .

CDR3nt: TGTGCCATCAGAGATACAGGGGGCTACTCCTACGAGCAGTACTTC
CDR3aa: CAIRDTGGYSYEQYF
v_gene: TRBV10-3
d_gene: TRBD1
j_gene: TRBJ2-7
abundance: .

CDR3nt: TGTGCCAGCAGCCAAGATGGTCGGAGGGCTAGCGGGGCCACAGATACGCAGTATTTT
CDR3aa: CASSQDGRRASGATDTQYF
v_gene: TRBV3-1/TRBV3-2
d_gene: TRBD2
j_gene: TRBJ2-3
abundance: .

CDR3nt: TGTGCCAGCAGCTTAGGGGGGAGAGCCGATACGCAGTATTTT
CDR3aa: CASSLGGRADTQYF
v_gene: TRBV7-9
d_gene: .
j_gene: TRBJ2-3
abundance: few

CDR3nt: TGTGCCATCAGTGACAGCACAGATACGCAGTATTTT
CDR3aa: CAISDSTDTQYF
v_gene: TRBV10-3
d_gene: .
j_gene: TRBJ2-3
abundance: .

CDR3nt: TGTGCCAGCAGCCACACGAATCCCCAAATAGATGAGCAGTTCTTC
CDR3aa: CASSHTNPQIDEQFF
v_gene: TRBV7-9
d_gene: .
j_gene: TRBJ2-1
abundance: .

CDR3nt: TGTGCCAGCAGTGAAGCGCTTCCGGGACAGGGGGGAGACACCATATATTTT
CDR3aa: CASSEALPGQGGDTIYF
v_gene: TRBV6-1
d_gene: TRBD1
j_gene: TRBJ1-3
abundance: .

CDR3nt: TGTGCCAGCTCTAACAATGTGGGGAAACTGTTTTTT
CDR3aa: CASSNNVGKLFF
v_gene: TRBV12-3/TRBV12-4
d_gene: .
j_gene: TRBJ1-4
abundance: .

CDR3nt: TGTGCCAGCATAGGACAGGGCAGCAATCAGCCCCAGCATTTT
CDR3aa: CASIGQGSNQPQHF
v_gene: TRBV2
d_gene: TRBD1
j_gene: TRBJ1-5
abundance: few

CDR3nt: TGTGCCAGCAGCCCTCGCGCGGGGGAATCCACAGATACGCAGTATTTT
CDR3aa: CASSPRAGESTDTQYF
v_gene: TRBV7-9
d_gene: TRBD2
j_gene: TRBJ2-3
abundance: .

CDR3nt: TGTGCCAGCAGTTTATTGGGGGGCGGAAGGGCGAACACTGAAGCTTTCTTT
CDR3aa: CASSLLGGGRANTEAFF
v_gene: TRBV27
d_gene: .
j_gene: TRBJ1-1
abundance: .

CDR3nt: TGTGCCAGCAGTTACCGGGGCAGGGGGCACGAGCAGTACTTC
CDR3aa: CASSYRGRGHEQYF
v_gene: TRBV6-5
d_gene: TRBD1
j_gene: TRBJ2-7
abundance: .

CDR3nt: TGCAGCGTTGTGACTAGCGGGGTGGGCAATGAGCAGTTCTTC
CDR3aa: CSVVTSGVGNEQFF
v_gene: TRBV29-1
d_gene: TRBD2
j_gene: TRBJ2-1
abundance: .

CDR3nt: TGTGCCAGCAGCCAAGAAGAAGGTCAGCCCCAGCATTTT
CDR3aa: CASSQEEGQPQHF
v_gene: TRBV4-2
d_gene: .
j_gene: TRBJ1-5
abundance: .

CDR3nt: TGTGCCACCAGCAAGACAGGGAGTGGAAACACCATATATTTT
CDR3aa: CATSKTGSGNTIYF
v_gene: TRBV15
d_gene: TRBD1
j_gene: TRBJ1-3
abundance: .

CDR3nt: TGCAGCGTTGAGCGGAGTCGAGGCACTGAAGCTTTCTTT
CDR3aa: CSVERSRGTEAFF
v_gene: TRBV29-1
d_gene: .
j_gene: TRBJ1-1
abundance: .

CDR3nt: TGCGCCAGCAGCCCAGGGAGGGACAGGAGTTTTGAAGCTTTCTTT
CDR3aa: CASSPGRDRSFEAFF
v_gene: TRBV5-1
d_gene: TRBD1
j_gene: TRBJ1-1
abundance: .

CDR3nt: TGTGCCAGCAGTACAGGGATCAATCAGCCCCAGCATTTT
CDR3aa: CASSTGINQPQHF
v_gene: TRBV6-5
d_gene: .
j_gene: TRBJ1-5
abundance: once

CDR3nt: TGTGCCAGCAGCTTAGATCAATTGGCAGGCGGGGAGCTGTTTTTT
CDR3aa: CASSLDQLAGGELFF
v_gene: TRBV11-2
d_gene: .
j_gene: TRBJ2-2
abundance: .

CDR3nt: TGTGCCAGCAGTTTACACCTCTATGAGCAGTACTTC
CDR3aa: CASSLHLYEQYF
v_gene: TRBV5-5
d_gene: .
j_gene: TRBJ2-7
abundance: once

CDR3nt: TGTGCCAGTCCGGAGGGGAGCTCCTACAATGAGCAGTTCTTC
CDR3aa: CASPEGSSYNEQFF
v_gene: TRBV2
d_gene: .
j_gene: TRBJ2-1
abundance: .

CDR3nt: TGTGCCATCAGAAGGGGGGACACTGAAGCTTTCTTT
CDR3aa: CAIRRGDTEAFF
v_gene: TRBV10-3
d_gene: .
j_gene: TRBJ1-1
abundance: .

CDR3nt: TGTGCCAGCAGCTCAGGGGGCGCCACGAGTTTGGGCTATGGCTACACCTTC
CDR3aa: CASSSGGATSLGYGYTF
v_gene: TRBV7-9
d_gene: TRBD1
j_gene: TRBJ1-2
abundance: .

CDR3nt: TGTGCCAGCAGCCGCGAAGGCCCACAGGGTCTGGACTATGGCTACACCTTC
CDR3aa: CASSREGPQGLDYGYTF
v_gene: TRBV4-2
d_gene: .
j_gene: TRBJ1-2
abundance: .

CDR3nt: TGTGCCAGCAGTAGGAGGGGAACTGGAAACACCATATATTTT
CDR3aa: CASSRRGTGNTIYF
v_gene: TRBV6-5
d_gene: .
j_gene: TRBJ1-3
abundance: once

CDR3nt: TGTGCCAGCACCCGGGACCCAATCTACGAGCAGTACTTC
CDR3aa: CASTRDPIYEQYF
v_gene: TRBV2
d_gene: .
j_gene: TRBJ2-7
abundance: .

CDR3nt: TGTGCCAGCAGCCAAGGAGGGGAGCAGTACTTC
CDR3aa: CASSQGGEQYF
v_gene: TRBV3-1/TRBV3-2
d_gene: .
j_gene: TRBJ2-7
abundance: .

CDR3nt: TGTGCCAGTAGTCCCAGCTATCTCAATCAGCCCCAGCATTTT
CDR3aa: CASSPSYLNQPQHF
v_gene: TRBV19
d_gene: .
j_gene: TRBJ1-5
abundance: .

CDR3nt: TGTGCCTGGAGTGATAGCTGGGATACGCAGTATTTT
CDR3aa: CAWSDSWDTQYF
v_gene: TRBV30
d_gene: .
j_gene: TRBJ2-3
abundance: .

CDR3nt: TGTGCCAGCAGTTTCCGAGAAAACAATGAGCAGTTCTTC
CDR3aa: CASSFRENNEQFF
v_gene: TRBV27
d_gene: .
j_gene: TRBJ2-1
abundance: .

CDR3nt: TGTGCCAGCAGCCAAGGACGGTGGGACAGGGAAGAAGAGACCCAGTACTTC
CDR3aa: CASSQGRWDREEETQYF
v_gene: TRBV14
d_gene: TRBD1
j_gene: TRBJ2-5
abundance: .

CDR3nt: TGCGCCAGCAGCCAAGATGGGGGTGGAATTGGGACCTACGAGCAGTACTTC
CDR3aa: CASSQDGGGIGTYEQYF
v_gene: TRBV4-1
d_gene: .
j_gene: TRBJ2-7
abundance: few

CDR3nt: TGTGCCAGCCGCGAGGCAATAGGAAACACCATATATTTT
CDR3aa: CASREAIGNTIYF
v_gene: TRBV12-3/TRBV12-4
d_gene: .
j_gene: TRBJ1-3
abundance: .

CDR3nt: TGCGCCAGCAGCTCGGTGTCCCCTCGGACAGGGATCTTCGGAAACATTCAGTACTTC
CDR3aa: CASSSVSPRTGIFGNIQYF
v_gene: TRBV5-1
d_gene: TRBD1
j_gene: TRBJ2-4
abundance: .

CDR3nt: TGTGCCAGCAGTTACTCCCGGGACAGTAACTATGGCTACACCTTC
CDR3aa: CASSYSRDSNYGYTF
v_gene: TRBV6-5
d_gene: TRBD1
j_gene: TRBJ1-2
abundance: .

CDR3nt: TGCGCCAGCAGCTTGCGGGACAGGGGATCCTACGAGCAGTACTTC
CDR3aa: CASSLRDRGSYEQYF
v_gene: TRBV5-1
d_gene: TRBD1
j_gene: TRBJ2-7
abundance: .

CDR3nt: TGTGCCTGGAGTGAGTGGGCAGGGGTGTACCAAGAGACCCAGTACTTC
CDR3aa: CAWSEWAGVYQETQYF
v_gene: TRBV30
d_gene: .
j_gene: TRBJ2-5
abundance: .

CDR3nt: TGTGCCAGCAGCTTAAGATCGACGGGGGGGGACAATGAGCAGTTCTTC
CDR3aa: CASSLRSTGGDNEQFF
v_gene: TRBV11-3
d_gene: TRBD2
j_gene: TRBJ2-1
abundance: .

CDR3nt: TGTGCCATCAGTCTAGGGGCCAGGGCTTACAATGAGCAGTTCTTC
CDR3aa: CAISLGARAYNEQFF
v_gene: TRBV10-3
d_gene: .
j_gene: TRBJ2-1
abundance: .

CDR3nt: TGTGCCTGGAACCCCGGGACGGGCTGGGCTTTCTTT
CDR3aa: CAWNPGTGWAFF
v_gene: TRBV30
d_gene: .
j_gene: TRBJ1-1
abundance: many